Below are 14 T cell receptor beta chains sequenced from a single sample in a study of monozygotic twins with inflammatory bowel disease. After re-calling the 5' RACE reads, TCRdb lists one entry per CDR3 protein, DNA absent. The table gives 150,000 to 200,000 distinct CDR3 sequences; the top ten clones make up less than 7.5% of it. The sample comprised blood. The receptor set was obtained from a human donor with ulcerative colitis or Crohn's disease, or a healthy co-twin of an affected twin (not recorded which).

V usage is TRBV7-3 and J usage is TRBJ2-3; TCRdb lists TRBD1, though no DNA is available to test this call. Germline lookup yields CDR1 SGHTA and CDR2 FQGTGA. The length of the CDR3 is 13 residues. The CDR3 reads CASSSTGTDTQYF.

The chain recombines TRBV5-1 with TRBJ2-1; no DNA is available, so the TRBD1 call from TCRdb remains unchecked. Germline lookup yields CDR1 SGHRS and CDR2 YFSETQ. The CDR3 length is 16 residues. The CDR3 loop is CASSPVRTGGINEQFF.

This chain links TRBV20-1 with TRBJ1-1; TCRdb picks TRBD1, but there is no DNA to check that call. This CDR3 is built from 13 residues. Germline assignment: CDR1 DFQATT and CDR2 SNEGSKA (reference sequence). The CDR3 protein is CSASGQPGTEAFF.

The genes are TRBV15 and TRBJ1-2. The germline CDR1 and CDR2 sequences are LNHNV and YYDKDF (reference sequence). This CDR3 region has 14 residues. The CDR3 loop is CATSGTARIDGYTF.

The chain is built from TRBV7-3 and TRBJ2-1; TCRdb calls TRBD2, which cannot be checked without DNA. The V gene's germline CDR1 is SGHTA and CDR2 FQGTGA. CDR3 length equals 15 residues. This CDR3 reads CASSYGLAGRGEQFF.

This CDR3 is CAIQGSGNQPQHF. The V call is TRBV10-3, the J call TRBJ1-5; the D gene TCRdb calls, TRBD1, cannot be checked with no DNA. CDR1 ENHRY and CDR2 SYGVKD come from the germline V gene. The CDR3 consists of 13 residues.

CDR3 in amino acids: CASSLAPSESGNTIYF. The chain is built from TRBV5-5 and TRBJ1-3. The CDR3 is 16 amino acids. Germline V gene lookup returns CDR1 SGHKS and CDR2 YYEKEE (reference sequence).

The chain links TRBV19 to TRBJ2-2. This CDR3 has 13 residues. Germline assignment: CDR1 LNHDA and CDR2 SQIVND (reference sequence). CDR3 sequence: CASSIKGTGELFF.

This chain connects TRBV10-3 to TRBJ2-1; no DNA is available, so the TRBD2 call from TCRdb remains unchecked. CDR3 length: 18 amino acids. Looked up from germline, CDR1 is ENHRY and CDR2 is SYGVKD. CDR3 region: CAISEEYSGTRAYNEQFF.

The V call is TRBV5-1, the J call TRBJ1-5. This CDR3 is built from 13 residues. Germline assignment: CDR1 SGHRS and CDR2 YFSETQ. The CDR3 here is CASSLDFYQPQHF.

The chain is built from TRBV28 and TRBJ1-2; TCRdb's D call, TRBD1, is unchecked because there is no DNA. There are 13 residues in the CDR3. CDR1 is MDHEN and CDR2 is SYDVKM in the germline V gene. CDR3 protein: CASTEGGTYGYTF.

The V call is TRBV6-2 or TRBV6-3, the J call TRBJ2-1; TCRdb calls TRBD2, which cannot be checked without DNA. Looked up from germline, CDR1 is MNHEY and CDR2 is SVGEGT. This CDR3 spans 16 amino acids. The CDR3 spells CASSYLLAGVRNEQFF.

The CDR3 sequence is CSVEEKDSGANVLTF. The V call is TRBV29-1, the J call TRBJ2-6. This CDR3 region has 15 residues. Germline V lookup: CDR1 SQVTM, CDR2 ANQGSEA.

The chain uses TRBV20-1 and TRBJ1-1; as DNA is missing, the TRBD1 call by TCRdb cannot be tested. CDR1 and CDR2 (germline): DFQATT, SNEGSKA (reference sequence). This CDR3 is 16 amino acids long. The chain's CDR3 is CSARVATGSQNTEAFF.